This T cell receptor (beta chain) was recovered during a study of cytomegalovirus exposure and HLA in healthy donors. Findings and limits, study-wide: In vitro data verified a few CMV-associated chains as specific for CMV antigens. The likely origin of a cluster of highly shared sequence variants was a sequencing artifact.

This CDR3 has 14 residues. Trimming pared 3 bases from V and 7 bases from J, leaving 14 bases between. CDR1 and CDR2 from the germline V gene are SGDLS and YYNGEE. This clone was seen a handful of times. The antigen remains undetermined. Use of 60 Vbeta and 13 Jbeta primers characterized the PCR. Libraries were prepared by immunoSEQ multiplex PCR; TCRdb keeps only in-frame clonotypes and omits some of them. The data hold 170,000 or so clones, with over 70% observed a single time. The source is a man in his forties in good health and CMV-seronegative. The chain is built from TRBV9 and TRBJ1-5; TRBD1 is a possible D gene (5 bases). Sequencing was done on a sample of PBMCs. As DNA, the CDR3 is TGTGCCAGCAGCGCTGGGGGGGGTAGGCAGCCCCAGCATTTT. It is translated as CASSAGGGRQPQHF. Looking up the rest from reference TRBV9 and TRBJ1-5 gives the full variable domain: DSGVTQTPKHLITATGQRVTLRCSPRSGDLSVYWYQQSLDQGLQFLIQYYNGEERAKGNILERFSAQQFPDLHSELNLSSLELGDSALYFCASSAGGGRQPQHFGDGTRLSIL.